This TCR beta chain derives from a study of blood T cells in healthy people across ages. The study's findings and limits: Diversity of TCR beta per million T cells declined in a roughly linear way with age. TCR beta diversity was tightly associated with the proportion of naive T cells. The study found more naive CD4+ cells and higher diversity in long-lived than aged donors.

The authors drew 7.5 to 10 milliliters of peripheral blood from each donor. The CDR3 is 14 residues long. V was pared by 5 bases and J by 0 bases, with 14 bases between. Germline CDR1 is DFQATT and CDR2 is SNEGSKA (reference sequence). Regarding this clonotype: Its antigen is still unknown.

Through a sample-barcoded 5' primer and a J-beta primer mix, a second PCR was run for about 6 to 12 cycles. TCRdb reprocessed the 5' RACE reads via MiXCR and lists one record per CDR3 protein. Of about 680,000 distinct CDR3 sequences listed, around 49% are singletons. The chain combines TRBV20-1 with TRBJ2-7, with D possibly matching TRBD1 (5 bases). The origin of this receptor is a woman aged 60 to 75 in good health. Sequencing was done on a sample of blood. In DNA form, the CDR3 reads TGCAGTGCTCCTCGACAGCCTAGCTCCTACGAGCAGTACTTC. Protein: CSAPRQPSSYEQYF.